The sequence of this TCR beta chain was determined in a study of identical twins' blood T cells. The wider study: Some 52 million reads came from roughly 12 libraries, six alpha, six beta. Study outcomes and limitations: V gene usage reportedly matched far better within twin pairs than unrelated donors.

One entry per CDR3 protein results from TCRdb running MiXCR on the 5' RACE reads. The table includes about 370,000 distinct CDR3 sequences, 28% detected once. From germline, CDR1 is KGHSH and CDR2 LQKENI. The CDR3 totals 13 residues. The V gene lost 3 bases and the J gene lost 7 bases, with 12 bases spanning the gap. This clonotype was found a few times. Its antigen is still unknown. The chain combines TRBV18 with TRBJ1-2; perhaps TRBD1 as D (5 bases). Specimen: PBMCs. The TCR originated in a woman aged 18 to 49 in good health. As DNA, the CDR3 is TGTGCCAGCTCACCGTGGGGCCCTTTTGGCTACACCTTC. Translated, it gives CASSPWGPFGYTF.